The 24 T cell receptor beta chains in this list originate from one sample, sequenced in a study of T-cell reconstitution after alpha-beta-depleted transplantation in children. TCRbeta library construction was performed incorporating unique molecular identifiers. TCRdb fed the PCR reads into MiXCR, producing one record per CDR3 protein. The repertoire holds about 460,000 distinct CDR3 sequences, over 9.5% seen once, with just over 2% in the top ten. The material sequenced was PBMCs, taken before TCRalphabeta/CD19-depleted stem cell transplant. These receptors were taken from a child under 10 years old with inherited bone marrow failure, due to receive a stem cell transplant.

This clonotype was found many times. This sequence joins TRBV20-1 and TRBJ2-7; 12 bases fit TRBD2. The CDR3 totals 18 residues. J lost 0 bases, V lost 0 bases, and 9 bases had no gene match. Looked up from germline, CDR1 is DFQATT and CDR2 is SNEGSKA (reference sequence). CDR3: CSARDRLLAGGTSYEQYF. CDR3 sequence (DNA): TGCAGTGCTAGAGATCGCCTACTAGCGGGAGGTACCTCCTACGAGCAGTACTTC.

This clonotype came up many times. The genes are TRBV6-5 and TRBJ1-5; 8 nucleotides align to TRBD1. Germline-derived CDR1 and CDR2 are MNHEY and SVGAGI. CDR3 length: 16 amino acids. V lost 2 bases to trimming and J lost 3 bases; unmatched junction nucleotides: 6. CDR3 loop: CASSYLTGVDNQPQHF. In DNA, the CDR3 is TGTGCCAGCAGTTACCTGACAGGGGTCGACAATCAGCCCCAGCATTTT.

This clonotype appeared many times. The V call is TRBV11-2, the J call TRBJ1-1; weak D call: TRBD1 (6 bases). This CDR3 region has 14 residues. The V gene's germline CDR1 is SGHAT and CDR2 FQNNGV. The V gene lost 1 base and the J gene lost 5 bases, with 11 bases spanning the gap. The CDR3 spells CASSLGAGVTEAFF. CDR3 sequence (DNA): TGTGCCAGCAGCTTAGGGGCAGGGGTTACTGAAGCTTTCTTT.

V is TRBV30 and J is TRBJ2-2, with D perhaps given as TRBD1 or TRBD2 (5 bases each). The length of the CDR3 is 17 residues. Germline V gene lookup returns CDR1 GTSNPN and CDR2 SVGIG (reference sequence). Trimming took off 3 bases at V and 4 bases at J, with 21 bases between the two ends. The CDR3 spells CAWRGEWIRMGTGELFF. CDR3 bases: TGTGCCTGGAGGGGGGAGTGGATTAGGATGGGCACCGGGGAGCTGTTTTTT.

This clonotype was counted ten times or more. The chain is built from TRBV7-2 and TRBJ2-7; D is unclear. This CDR3 region has 12 residues. V dropped 3 bases and J dropped 6 bases, with 9 bases sitting between them. The germline CDR1 and CDR2 sequences are SGHTA and FQGNSA. CDR3 amino acids: CASSFSAGEQYF. The DNA of the CDR3 is TGTGCCAGCAGCTTTTCGGCTGGCGAGCAGTACTTC.

This clonotype was counted ten times or more. This rearrangement joins TRBV11-1 to TRBJ2-1; 13 bases map to TRBD2. J was trimmed by 0 bases and V by 1 base; bases with no gene match: 6. CDR1 is SGHAT, CDR2 FQDESV, per germline (reference sequence). The CDR3 spans 19 residues. The CDR3 DNA reads as TGTGCCAGCAGCTTAGGGGGGACTAGCGGGATGAGCTCCTACAATGAGCAGTTCTTC. This encodes CASSLGGTSGMSSYNEQFF.

This clonotype occurred many times. V usage is TRBV4-3 and J usage is TRBJ2-1, with 8 bases that match TRBD2. The V and J ends lost 0 bases and 3 bases, in that order; junction bases with no gene match: 1. Germline-derived CDR1 and CDR2 are LGHNA and YSLEER. This CDR3 region has 15 residues. CDR3 loop: CASSQDGRGYNEQFF. The CDR3 coding sequence is TGCGCCAGCAGCCAAGACGGGAGGGGCTACAATGAGCAGTTCTTC.

This clonotype was found many times. V gene TRBV20-1 combines with J gene TRBJ2-7; D gene uncertain. Per germline, CDR1 DFQATT and CDR2 SNEGSKA (reference sequence). V was trimmed by 3 bases and J by 4 bases, leaving 7 bases between them. This CDR3 is built from 11 residues. The CDR3 region is CSASVKYEQYF. The CDR3 DNA reads TGCAGTGCTAGCGTCAAGTACGAGCAGTACTTC.

At least ten counts were recorded for this clonotype. This chain connects TRBV10-1 to TRBJ2-3; TRBD2 agrees at 10 bases. The germline V gene has CDR1 WNHNN and CDR2 SYGVQD (reference sequence). V shed 0 bases and J 4 bases; nucleotides not matched to a gene: 4. This CDR3 is 16 amino acids long. CDR3 DNA: TGCGCCAGCAGTGAGTCGGTCCTAGCGGGAGCAGATACGCAGTATTTT. Protein sequence: CASSESVLAGADTQYF.

The chain couples TRBV19 to TRBJ2-2; possible D gene TRBD1, 6 bases. From germline, CDR1 is LNHDA and CDR2 SQIVND (reference sequence). This CDR3 comprises 15 residues. The germline V and J ends were trimmed by 3 bases and 0 bases, with 8 bases remaining between them. The CDR3 loop reads CASSIRGPNTGELFF. The CDR3 DNA sequence: TGTGCCAGTAGTATCAGGGGCCCGAACACCGGGGAGCTGTTTTTT.

This clonotype was observed many times. The chain's CDR3 is CASRLAVAGDHEQYF. As DNA, the CDR3 is TGTGCCAGCAGACTCGCCGTAGCGGGAGACCACGAGCAGTACTTC. The chain employs TRBV6-5 and TRBJ2-7; 9 nucleotides line up with TRBD2. The CDR3 is 15 amino acids. V lost 6 bases and J lost 5; bases outside the gene matches: 11. Germline V gives CDR1 MNHEY, CDR2 SVGAGI.

This clonotype was recorded at least ten times. This chain connects TRBV15 to TRBJ2-1; 8 positions agree with TRBD2. The trim removed 3 bases at V and 5 bases at J, leaving 6 bases unmatched. The CDR3 runs 15 residues. The germline CDR1 and CDR2 sequences are LNHNV and YYDKDF (reference sequence). The CDR3 loop is CATSSYSGIDNEQFF. CDR3 coding DNA: TGTGCCACCAGCAGCTATAGCGGGATCGACAATGAGCAGTTCTTC.

The V and J genes are TRBV12-3 or TRBV12-4 and TRBJ2-7; 10 nucleotides align to TRBD2. The CDR3 is 16 residues long. The V segment lost 6 bases and the J segment 3 bases; nucleotides outside the gene matches: 11. The CDR3 loop reads CASSIWALAGDYEQYF. The CDR3 nucleotides read TGTGCCAGCAGCATATGGGCCCTAGCGGGAGACTACGAGCAGTACTTC.

The CDR3 coding sequence is TGTGCCTGGAGTGTACTAGTCGACATTCAGTACTTC. As protein: CAWSVLVDIQYF. V and J are TRBV30 and TRBJ2-4, with D possibly being TRBD2 (5 bases). Trimming removed 0 bases from V and 8 bases from J, with 8 bases in between. This CDR3 has 12 amino acids. The germline gives CDR1 GTSNPN, CDR2 SVGIG (reference sequence).

This clonotype was detected ten times or more. The chain employs TRBV20-1 and TRBJ2-3, with TRBD2 identical over 10 bases. Germline assignment: CDR1 DFQATT and CDR2 SNEGSKA (reference sequence). The CDR3 length is 15 residues. V lost 3 bases to trimming and J lost 0 bases; unmatched junction nucleotides: 3. In DNA form, the CDR3 reads TGCAGTGCTAGCTCTAGCGGGGGCAGCACAGATACGCAGTATTTT. This codes for CSASSSGGSTDTQYF.

This clonotype came up many times. The V call is TRBV20-1, the J call TRBJ2-5; D is unresolved. Germline V gene sequence: CDR1 DFQATT, CDR2 SNEGSKA (reference sequence). V gave up 0 bases and J gave up 3 bases, with 11 bases separating them. This CDR3 comprises 14 residues. For the CDR3, the DNA is TGCAGTGCTAGAGAGTGGACCACTAAAGAGACCCAGTACTTC. Translating it yields CSAREWTTKETQYF.

This clonotype showed up many times. J is TRBJ1-2 and V is TRBV5-1; D not resolved. Germline V gene data show CDR1 as SGHRS and CDR2 as YFSETQ. This CDR3 contains 15 residues. Between the trimmed V and J ends, which lost 4 bases and 2 bases, there was a span of 15 bases. CDR3: CASSPGGAINYGYTF. The CDR3, as DNA: TGCGCCAGCAGCCCCGGCGGAGCTATAAACTATGGCTACACCTTC.

This clonotype has only a few counts. V gene TRBV4-1 combines with J gene TRBJ2-3, with D maybe TRBD2 (6 bases). CDR3 size: 18 residues. Germline V CDR1 and CDR2: MGHRA, YSYEKL. Trimming removed 2 bases from V and 5 bases from J, with 23 bases in between. CDR3 region: CASSQSAWGVAAGDTQYF. The CDR3 DNA reads as TGCGCCAGCAGCCAATCGGCTTGGGGGGTTGCGGCCGGAGATACGCAGTATTTT.

This clonotype has a handful of counts. The gene calls are TRBV28 and TRBJ2-1; 9 nucleotides line up with TRBD1. The CDR3 consists of 19 residues. Germline values: CDR1 MDHEN, CDR2 SYDVKM. J was trimmed by 4 bases and V by 3 bases; bases with no gene match: 16. CDR3 amino acids: CASSFPYILGTGTYNEQFF. The CDR3 coding sequence is TGTGCCAGCAGTTTCCCTTACATACTCGGGACAGGGACTTACAATGAGCAGTTCTTC.

The chain recombines TRBV2 with TRBJ2-1; D ambiguous. Trimming stripped 3 bases from V and 5 bases from J, with 11 bases between. CDR1 and CDR2 from the germline V gene are SNHLY and FYNNEI. This CDR3 has 14 residues. CDR3: CASSDPIENNEQFF. In nucleotides, the CDR3 is TGTGCCAGCAGTGATCCTATTGAGAACAATGAGCAGTTCTTC.

This clonotype was seen many times. The J gene is TRBJ2-7, the V gene TRBV6-6; the D is unclear. From germline, CDR1 is MNHNY and CDR2 SVGAGI (reference sequence). This CDR3 has 12 amino acids. V lost 5 bases and J 7 bases, leaving 12 bases between the germline ends. The CDR3 nucleotides read TGTGCCAGCAGTGGCTACCTGAGGGAGCAGTACTTC. It encodes CASSGYLREQYF.

The V and J genes are TRBV7-2 and TRBJ2-7; no clear D gene. Germline CDR1 reads SGHTA; CDR2 reads FQGNSA. This CDR3 is 13 amino acids long. V gave up 5 bases and J gave up 6 bases, with 14 bases separating them. The CDR3 reads CASSITPTGEQYF. The DNA for the CDR3 is TGTGCCAGCAGCATTACACCGACGGGCGAGCAGTACTTC.

This sequence joins TRBV6-5 and TRBJ2-2; a weak D match, TRBD2 (5 bases). The germline V gene encodes CDR1 MNHEY and CDR2 SVGAGI. The CDR3 is 15 residues long. The V end was cut by 2 bases, the J end by 8 bases, with 15 bases between. The CDR3 DNA reads as TGTGCCAGCAGTTACCTGTTAGCGAGACTAGGGGAGCTGTTTTTT. It yields the protein CASSYLLARLGELFF.

This clonotype appeared many times. The chain has TRBV21-1 and TRBJ2-1; the D segment call TRBD2 is taken from the table without a DNA check. TRBV21-1 is designated a pseudogene. The CDR3 is 17 amino acids. CDR3 in DNA: TGTGCCAGCTCCGGGACTAGCGGCCATAGCTCCTACAATGAGCAGTTCTTC. This gives the protein CASSGTSGHSSYNEQFF.